Listed below are T cell receptor beta chains from one sample, sequenced in a study of T cell repertoires in cytomegalovirus infection. Each CDR3 protein is one row after TCRdb ran MiXCR on the reads. The table has about 190,000 distinct CDR3 sequences, approximately 30% seen once. Sequences were obtained from PBMCs. The receptor set was obtained from a human donor in good health (CMV status not recorded). Some clones in this sample may be carry-over from other donors' samples. CDR3s include the opening cysteine and the closing phenylalanine or tryptophan. A D gene is named only where the DNA matches it firmly. Expanded clones get a size class; other rows say once, few or many, or leave the size out.

clone size,D gene,V gene,J gene,CDR3 protein,CDR3 DNA
few,NA,TRBV19,TRBJ1-2,CASSPGLYYGYTF,TGTGCCAGTAGTCCGGGCTTATACTATGGCTACACCTTC
NA,NA,TRBV9,TRBJ1-1,CASSVAENTEAFF,TGTGCCAGCAGCGTAGCGGAGAACACTGAAGCTTTCTTT
NA,NA,TRBV20-1,TRBJ1-1,CSARDQGAGLGMNTEAFF,TGCAGTGCTAGAGATCAGGGCGCGGGGCTAGGGATGAACACTGAAGCTTTCTTT
few,NA,TRBV5-1,TRBJ1-1,CASSLGWRVGGNTEAFF,TGCGCCAGCAGCTTGGGGTGGAGGGTCGGAGGGAACACTGAAGCTTTCTTT
many,TRBD1,TRBV12-3/TRBV12-4,TRBJ2-1,CASTSTGSYYNEQFF,TGTGCCAGCACCTCGACAGGGTCGTACTACAATGAGCAGTTCTTC
NA,NA,TRBV5-1,TRBJ1-4,CASSQQGRGEKLFF,TGCGCCAGCAGCCAACAGGGAAGAGGTGAAAAACTGTTTTTT
once,TRBD2,TRBV20-1,TRBJ2-1,CSASKSGGYNEQFF,TGCAGTGCTAGTAAGAGCGGGGGTTACAATGAGCAGTTCTTC
NA,NA,TRBV4-1,TRBJ1-5,CASSQPGPGQPQHF,TGCGCCAGCAGCCAACCGGGACCCGGTCAGCCCCAGCATTTT
medium-sized,NA,TRBV4-3,TRBJ1-1,CASSQDRVSNTEAFF,TGCGCCAGCAGCCAAGATCGGGTCTCTAACACTGAAGCTTTCTTT
once,TRBD1,TRBV20-1,TRBJ1-2,CSATTGGNYGYTF,TGCAGTGCTACGACAGGGGGGAACTATGGCTACACCTTC
once,TRBD2,TRBV3-1,TRBJ2-7,CASSESPSGIYEQYF,TGTGCCAGCAGCGAAAGCCCTAGCGGGATTTACGAGCAGTACTTC
few,NA,TRBV7-9,TRBJ1-1,CASRPREESTEAFF,TGTGCCAGCAGGCCCAGGGAGGAAAGCACTGAAGCTTTCTTT
NA,NA,TRBV29-1,TRBJ2-3,CSVDLASADTQYF,TGCAGCGTCGATCTAGCGAGCGCAGATACGCAGTATTTT
many,NA,TRBV6-2/TRBV6-3,TRBJ2-3,CASSFNDYTDTQYF,TGTGCCAGCAGTTTCAACGACTACACAGATACGCAGTATTTT
NA,NA,TRBV9,TRBJ1-6,CASSVAAGMNSPLHF,TGTGCCAGCAGCGTAGCGGCAGGGATGAATTCACCCCTCCACTTT
many,NA,TRBV11-2,TRBJ2-5,CASSLAYGQETQYF,TGTGCCAGCAGCTTAGCGTACGGCCAAGAGACCCAGTACTTC
NA,TRBD1,TRBV3-1,TRBJ2-7,CASSRGQGVLLGSYEQYF,TGTGCCAGCAGCCGAGGACAGGGGGTACTTTTGGGATCCTACGAGCAGTACTTC
few,TRBD1,TRBV7-2,TRBJ2-7,CASSPRTGKEVQYF,TGTGCCAGCAGCCCCCGGACAGGGAAAGAGGTGCAGTACTTC
NA,NA,TRBV7-3,TRBJ2-2,CASSLGQAYTGELFF,TGTGCCAGCAGCTTAGGGCAGGCCTACACCGGGGAGCTGTTTTTT
NA,TRBD1,TRBV29-1,TRBJ2-1,CSVATGNYEQFF,TGCAGCGTGGCGACAGGGAACTATGAGCAGTTCTTC
many,NA,TRBV4-1,TRBJ2-2,CASSQVGLIGGELFF,TGCGCCAGCAGCCAAGTAGGCCTGATCGGCGGGGAGCTGTTTTTT
few,NA,TRBV6-1,TRBJ2-6,CASSRASGANVLTF,TGTGCCAGCTCTCGGGCGTCTGGGGCCAACGTCCTGACTTTC
few,TRBD1,TRBV7-9,TRBJ1-1,CASSLVSGTGMNTEAFF,TGTGCCAGCAGCTTAGTATCCGGGACAGGAATGAACACTGAAGCTTTCTTT
NA,NA,TRBV6-6,TRBJ2-3,CASSYGRAYTDTQYF,TGTGCCAGCAGTTACGGGCGGGCTTACACAGATACGCAGTATTTT
NA,NA,TRBV7-9,TRBJ1-2,CASSPDLSGYGYTF,TGTGCCAGCAGCCCCGACCTTTCGGGTTATGGCTACACCTTC
NA,TRBD1,TRBV29-1,TRBJ1-1,CRGDRGLNTEAFF,TGCAGGGGAGACAGGGGGCTGAACACTGAAGCTTTCTTT
few,TRBD1,TRBV20-1,TRBJ1-5,CSARDPGTENQPQHF,TGCAGTGCTAGGGACCCAGGGACAGAGAATCAGCCCCAGCATTTT
NA,NA,TRBV6-5,TRBJ2-7,CASSVAGAHEQYF,TGTGCCAGCAGCGTGGCGGGGGCCCACGAGCAGTACTTC
NA,TRBD1,TRBV6-6,TRBJ1-5,CASSSFQGAGNQPQHF,TGTGCCAGCAGTTCATTTCAGGGGGCGGGCAATCAGCCCCAGCATTTT
few,NA,TRBV24-1,TRBJ2-2,CATSTRQDRGELFF,TGTGCCACCAGTACCCGACAGGACCGGGGGGAGCTGTTTTTT
many,TRBD1,TRBV7-9,TRBJ1-1,CATEPGGTEAFF,TGTGCCACCGAACCAGGGGGGACTGAAGCTTTCTTT
NA,NA,TRBV5-1,TRBJ1-4,CASSLLTGAANEKLFF,TGCGCCAGCAGCTTGCTAACTGGGGCTGCGAATGAAAAACTGTTTTTT
once,NA,TRBV12-3/TRBV12-4,TRBJ2-1,CASSLPDRYNEQFF,TGTGCCAGCAGTCTGCCGGACAGATACAATGAGCAGTTCTTC
NA,NA,TRBV7-6,TRBJ2-3,CASSLAAAAPTQYF,TGTGCTAGCAGCTTAGCGGCCGCCGCGCCTACGCAGTATTTT
NA,NA,TRBV5-1,TRBJ2-7,CASSNTSYEQYF,TGCGCCAGCAGCAACACCTCCTACGAGCAGTACTTC
few,NA,TRBV12-5,TRBJ1-1,CASAQDAGEAFF,TGTGCTAGTGCCCAAGACGCAGGTGAAGCTTTCTTT
NA,TRBD1,TRBV4-2,TRBJ2-5,CASSRTGAAETQYF,TGTGCCAGCAGCCGGACAGGGGCGGCTGAGACCCAGTACTTC
NA,NA,TRBV19,TRBJ2-6,CASSMGSGANVLTF,TGTGCCAGTAGTATGGGCTCTGGGGCCAACGTCCTGACTTTC
once,NA,TRBV29-1,TRBJ1-1,CSAERAVNTEAFF,TGCAGCGCCGAACGGGCTGTGAACACTGAAGCTTTCTTT
NA,TRBD2,TRBV20-1,TRBJ2-3,CSARTTGTSGGPSDTQYF,TGCAGTGCTAGGACGACAGGAACTAGCGGGGGGCCCTCCGATACGCAGTATTTT
NA,TRBD1,TRBV19,TRBJ1-1,CASSPWTGEAFF,TGTGCCAGTAGTCCGTGGACAGGTGAAGCTTTCTTT
many,NA,TRBV7-6,TRBJ2-1,CASSLDVGSSSYNEQFF,TGTGCCAGCAGCTTAGATGTGGGCAGCAGCTCCTACAATGAGCAGTTCTTC
NA,NA,TRBV5-5,TRBJ1-5,CASSLEQLSNQPQHF,TGTGCCAGCAGCTTGGAACAGCTTAGCAATCAGCCCCAGCATTTT
NA,TRBD2,TRBV20-1,TRBJ2-1,CSASDRLAGGYNEQFF,TGCAGTGCTAGTGATCGGCTAGCGGGGGGGTACAATGAGCAGTTCTTC
few,NA,TRBV6-1,TRBJ2-7,CASEGRGTYEQYF,TGTGCCAGCGAGGGCAGGGGTACCTACGAGCAGTACTTC
few,NA,TRBV12-3/TRBV12-4,TRBJ1-5,CASSGGDQPQHF,TGTGCCAGTTCGGGGGGCGATCAGCCCCAGCATTTT
few,TRBD1,TRBV4-1,TRBJ2-2,CASSQLTGAGELFF,TGCGCCAGCAGCCAGTTGACAGGGGCCGGGGAGCTGTTTTTT
few,NA,TRBV7-2,TRBJ1-1,CASSPPPGRTEAFF,TGTGCCAGCAGCCCACCACCGGGGAGGACTGAAGCTTTCTTT
NA,NA,TRBV6-1,TRBJ1-2,CASSRRTANYGYTF,TGTGCCAGCAGCCGAAGGACCGCGAACTATGGCTACACCTTC
NA,NA,TRBV20-1,TRBJ1-1,CSARTGLRDTEAFF,TGCAGTGCTAGAACCGGGCTTAGGGACACTGAAGCTTTCTTT